This T cell receptor (beta chain) was identified during a study of PD-1 blockade in classical Hodgkin lymphoma. Each patient experienced a relapse that followed autologous stem cell transplantation, and brentuximab vedotin exposure varied. Produced via immunoSEQ multiplex PCR; TCRdb's table is partial and in-frame only. Here the sample spans 95,000 or so clones, roughly 83% being singletons. CDR1 is KGHSH and CDR2 is LQKENI in the germline V gene. This CDR3 contains 16 residues. Trimming took off 0 bases at V and 1 base at J, with 13 bases between the two ends. The V call is TRBV18, the J call TRBJ2-7; D not certain. The source is a human donor with classical Hodgkin lymphoma. This sample comprised peripheral blood mononuclear cells (PBMCs), obtained at baseline. DNA for the CDR3: TGTGCCAGCTCACCACCGGCTCCAGGAGCGTCCTACGAGCAGTACTTC. Residues: CASSPPAPGASYEQYF.